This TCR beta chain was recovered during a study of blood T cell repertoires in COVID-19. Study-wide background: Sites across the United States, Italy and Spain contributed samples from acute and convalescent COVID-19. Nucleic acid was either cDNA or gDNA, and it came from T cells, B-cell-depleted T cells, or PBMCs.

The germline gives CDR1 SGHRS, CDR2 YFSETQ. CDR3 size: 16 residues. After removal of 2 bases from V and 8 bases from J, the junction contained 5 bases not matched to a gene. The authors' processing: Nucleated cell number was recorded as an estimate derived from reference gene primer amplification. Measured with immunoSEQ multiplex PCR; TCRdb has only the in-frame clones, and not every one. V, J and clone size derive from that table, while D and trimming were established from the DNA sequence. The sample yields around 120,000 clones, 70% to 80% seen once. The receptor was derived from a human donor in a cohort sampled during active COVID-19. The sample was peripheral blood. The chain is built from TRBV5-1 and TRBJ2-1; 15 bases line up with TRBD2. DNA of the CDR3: TGCGCCAGCAGCTTACGGACTAGCGGGAGGGGCGATGAGCAGTTCTTC. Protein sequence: CASSLRTSGRGDEQFF.